The source of this TCR beta chain is a study of identical twins. This clonotype appeared a few times. The antigen is not known. TCRdb itself ran the 5' RACE reads through MiXCR, one entry per CDR3 protein. The sample records hundreds of thousands of distinct CDR3 sequences, 8.6% being singletons. J was trimmed by 4 bases and V by 5 bases; bases with no gene match: 12. Germline V gives CDR1 SGHAT, CDR2 FQDESV (reference sequence). The CDR3 length is 18 residues. Study-wide results and caveats: The more abundant beta clonotypes in cord blood had fewer insertions, and memory repertoires did not show this.

The data were also submitted as part of a second study, on yellow fever vaccine responses in identical twins.

Material for sequencing was PBMCs. J is TRBJ2-3 and V is TRBV11-1; the match to TRBD2 covers 13 bases. This receptor was identified in a woman younger than 30 in good health. The CDR3 coding sequence is TGTGCCAGCAGCCATCACCCGGGACTAGCGGGAAGACCAGATACGCAGTATTTT. Residues: CASSHHPGLAGRPDTQYF. The full variable domain, completed using reference TRBV11-1 and TRBJ2-3, is EAEVAQSPRYKITEKSQAVAFWCDPISGHATLYWYRQILGQGPELLVQFQDESVVDDSQLPKDRFSAERLKGVDSTLKIQPAELGDSAMYLCASSHHPGLAGRPDTQYFGPGTRLTVL.